The clone carrying this T cell receptor (beta chain) was observed a few times. Its target is not known. The CDR3 consists of 17 residues. V was shortened by 0 bases and J by 9 bases, with 21 bases between the two germline ends. CDR1 LGHNA and CDR2 YSLEER come from the germline V gene. One entry per CDR3 protein results from TCRdb running MiXCR on the RT-PCR reads. Found here are some 480,000 distinct CDR3 sequences, 11% of them singletons; the top ten hold approximately 12%. These data are taken from a study of response to subunit inactivated influenza vaccine. General study points: Each seasonal influenza vaccination, the authors suggested, recruits few new T cells.

The chain recombines TRBV4-3 with TRBJ2-4; tentatively, D is TRBD2 (6 bases). This clonotype was sampled from a man aged 45 to 65 who received an inactivated influenza vaccine. This material consisted of PBMCs from blood, taken around seven weeks after vaccination. CDR3 in DNA: TGCGCCAGCAGCCAAGATCCCCGCGGGGTCGGTGGGGTCATTCAGTACTTC. This translates into CASSQDPRGVGGVIQYF.